The present T cell receptor (beta chain) was sequenced within a study of regulatory T cells in long-lasting Graves disease. Ten or more counts support this clonotype. Time point reported: persistent/refractory GD, antithyroid drugs over 5 years with positive TRAb. PBMC RNA was the source of the TCR library. Trimming left V 11 bases short and J 2 bases short, with 13 bases between. CDR1 and CDR2 from the germline V gene are MDHEN and SYDVKM. The CDR3 runs 13 residues. Building of the TCR beta libraries involved iRepertoire HTBI primers and Arm-PCR of CDR3 regions. MiXCR, run by TCRdb on the multiplex PCR reads, gives a single entry per CDR3 protein. The sample records approximately 440,000 distinct CDR3 sequences, 23% being singletons.

This clonotype originated in a female donor with Graves disease. Here the sequenced sample was peripheral blood mononuclear cells (PBMCs), taken when the disease was refractory, from a patient treated with antithyroid drugs. The chain uses TRBV28 and TRBJ1-5, with D unresolved. This chain's CDR3 is CAESEVGNQPQHF. DNA of the CDR3: TGTGCCGAGAGCGAGGTTGGCAATCAGCCCCAGCATTTT.